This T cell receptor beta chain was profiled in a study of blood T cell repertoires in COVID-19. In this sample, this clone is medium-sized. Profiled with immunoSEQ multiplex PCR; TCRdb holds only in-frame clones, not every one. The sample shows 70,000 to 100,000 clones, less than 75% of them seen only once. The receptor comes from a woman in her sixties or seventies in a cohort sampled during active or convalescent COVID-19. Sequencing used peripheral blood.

DNA of the CDR3: TGTGCCAGCAGCTTAAGCCAGCGAACCGAGCAGTACTTC. Translation: CASSLSQRTEQYF. This chain links TRBV7-6 with TRBJ2-7; no clear D gene. Germline CDR1 is SGHVS and CDR2 is FNYEAQ. This CDR3 has 13 residues. Trimming left V 2 bases short and J 6 bases short, with 11 bases between.